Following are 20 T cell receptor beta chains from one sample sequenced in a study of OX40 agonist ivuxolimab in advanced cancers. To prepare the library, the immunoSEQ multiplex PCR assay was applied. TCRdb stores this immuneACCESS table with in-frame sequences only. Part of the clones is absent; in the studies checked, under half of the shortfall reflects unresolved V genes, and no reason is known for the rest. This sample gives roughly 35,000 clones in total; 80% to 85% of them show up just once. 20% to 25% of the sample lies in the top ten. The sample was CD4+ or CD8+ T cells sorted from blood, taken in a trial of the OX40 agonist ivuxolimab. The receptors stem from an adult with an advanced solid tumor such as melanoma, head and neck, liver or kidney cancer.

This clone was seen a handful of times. The CDR3 protein is CASSRQGGNEQFF. CDR3 nucleotides: TGCGCCAGCAGCAGACAGGGGGGGAATGAGCAGTTCTTC. The chain couples TRBV10-2 to TRBJ2-1, with TRBD1 identical over 9 bases. There are 13 residues in the CDR3. Germline assignment: CDR1 WSHSY and CDR2 SAAADI. The ends lost 6 bases at V and 7 bases at J; junction bases unmatched: 4.

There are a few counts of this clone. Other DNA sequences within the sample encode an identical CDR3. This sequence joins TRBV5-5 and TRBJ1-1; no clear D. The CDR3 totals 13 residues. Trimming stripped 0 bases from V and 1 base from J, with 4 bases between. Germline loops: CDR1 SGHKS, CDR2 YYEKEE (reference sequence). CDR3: CASSLERNTEAFF. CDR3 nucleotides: TGTGCCAGCAGCTTGGAACGGAACACTGAAGCTTTCTTT.

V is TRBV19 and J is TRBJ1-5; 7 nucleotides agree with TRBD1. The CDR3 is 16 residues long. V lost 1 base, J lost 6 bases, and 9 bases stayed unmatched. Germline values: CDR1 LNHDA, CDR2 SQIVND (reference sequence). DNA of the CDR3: TGTGCCAGTAGTATAGCCGGGACAGCTGGGAGTCAGCCCCAGCATTTT. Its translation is CASSIAGTAGSQPQHF.

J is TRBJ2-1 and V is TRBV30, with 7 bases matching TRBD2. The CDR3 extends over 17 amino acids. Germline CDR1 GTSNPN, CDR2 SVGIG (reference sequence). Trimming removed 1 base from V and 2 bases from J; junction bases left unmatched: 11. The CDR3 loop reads CAWSGPGGGGPYNEQFF. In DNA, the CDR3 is TGTGCCTGGAGTGGCCCCGGTGGGGGAGGGCCCTACAATGAGCAGTTCTTC. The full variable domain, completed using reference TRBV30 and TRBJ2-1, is SQTIHQWPATLVQPVGSPLSLECTVEGTSNPNLYWYRQAAGRGLQLLFYSVGIGQISSEVPQNLSASRPQDRQFILSSKKLLLSDSGFYLCAWSGPGGGGPYNEQFFGPGTRLTVL.

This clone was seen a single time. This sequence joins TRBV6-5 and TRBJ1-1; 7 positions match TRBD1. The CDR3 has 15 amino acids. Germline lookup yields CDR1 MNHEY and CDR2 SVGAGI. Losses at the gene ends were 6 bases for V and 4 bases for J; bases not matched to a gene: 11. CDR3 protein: CASSQKQGRGTEAFF. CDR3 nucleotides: TGTGCCAGCAGCCAAAAACAGGGGCGTGGCACTGAAGCTTTCTTT.

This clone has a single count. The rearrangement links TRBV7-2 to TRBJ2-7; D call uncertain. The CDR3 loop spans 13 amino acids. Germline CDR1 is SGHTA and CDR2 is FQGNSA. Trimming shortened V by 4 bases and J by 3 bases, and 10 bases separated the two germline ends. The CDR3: CASSSWTSYEQYF. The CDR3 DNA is TGTGCCAGCAGCTCCTGGACCAGCTACGAGCAGTACTTC.

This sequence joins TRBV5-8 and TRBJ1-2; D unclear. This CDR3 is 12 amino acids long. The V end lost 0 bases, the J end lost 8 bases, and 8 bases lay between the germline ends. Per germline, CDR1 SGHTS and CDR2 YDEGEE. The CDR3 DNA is TGTGCCAGCAGCTTGGGGTACCTAGGCTACACCTTC. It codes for CASSLGYLGYTF.

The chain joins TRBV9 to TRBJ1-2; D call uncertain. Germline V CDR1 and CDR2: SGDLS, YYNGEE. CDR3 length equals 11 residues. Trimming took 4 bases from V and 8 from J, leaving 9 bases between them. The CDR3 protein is CASSLDGGYTF. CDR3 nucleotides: TGTGCCAGCAGCCTCGATGGGGGCTACACCTTC.

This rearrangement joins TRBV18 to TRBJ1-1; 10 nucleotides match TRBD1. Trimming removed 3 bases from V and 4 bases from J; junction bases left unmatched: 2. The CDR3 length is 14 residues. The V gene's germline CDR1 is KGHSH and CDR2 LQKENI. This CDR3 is CASSPRTGGTEAFF. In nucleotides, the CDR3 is TGTGCCAGCTCACCCCGGACAGGGGGCACTGAAGCTTTCTTT.

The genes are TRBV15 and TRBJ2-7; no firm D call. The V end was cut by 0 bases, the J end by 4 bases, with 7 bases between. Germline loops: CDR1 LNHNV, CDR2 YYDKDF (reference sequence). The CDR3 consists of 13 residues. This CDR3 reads CATSRDFIYEQYF. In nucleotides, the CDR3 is TGTGCCACCAGCAGAGATTTCATTTACGAGCAGTACTTC. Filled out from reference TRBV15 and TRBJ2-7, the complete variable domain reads DAMVIQNPRYQVTQFGKPVTLSCSQTLNHNVMYWYQQKSSQAPKLLFHYYDKDFNNEADTPDNFQSRRPNTSFCFLDIRSPGLGDTAMYLCATSRDFIYEQYFGPGTRLTVT.

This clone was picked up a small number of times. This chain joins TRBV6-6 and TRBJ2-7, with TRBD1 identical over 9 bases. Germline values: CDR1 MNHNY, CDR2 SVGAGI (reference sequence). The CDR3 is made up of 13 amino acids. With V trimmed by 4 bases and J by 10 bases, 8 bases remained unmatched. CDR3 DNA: TGTGCCAGCAGTTTGGGACAGGGACGGGGACAGTACTTC. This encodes CASSLGQGRGQYF.

The CDR3, as DNA: TGTGCCAGCAGTTTAGGGTACACTGAAGCTTTCTTT. Translating gives CASSLGYTEAFF. The chain is built from TRBV28 and TRBJ1-1; D call uncertain. Germline loops: CDR1 MDHEN, CDR2 SYDVKM. V was pared by 2 bases and J by 3 bases, with 4 bases between. This CDR3 region has 12 residues.

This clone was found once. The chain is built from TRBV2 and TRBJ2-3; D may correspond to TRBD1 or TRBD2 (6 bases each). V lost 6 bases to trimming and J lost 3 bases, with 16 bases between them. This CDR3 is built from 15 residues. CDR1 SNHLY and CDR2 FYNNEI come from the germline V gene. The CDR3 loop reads CASSGVGGLTDTQYF. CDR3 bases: TGTGCCAGCAGCGGGGTGGGGGGCTTAACAGATACGCAGTATTTT.

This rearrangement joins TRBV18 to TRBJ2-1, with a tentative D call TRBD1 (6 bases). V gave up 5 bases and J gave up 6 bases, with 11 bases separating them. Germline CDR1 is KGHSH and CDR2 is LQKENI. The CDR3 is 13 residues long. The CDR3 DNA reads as TGTGCCAGCTCAGATTACAGGGTCAATGAGCAGTTCTTC. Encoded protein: CASSDYRVNEQFF.

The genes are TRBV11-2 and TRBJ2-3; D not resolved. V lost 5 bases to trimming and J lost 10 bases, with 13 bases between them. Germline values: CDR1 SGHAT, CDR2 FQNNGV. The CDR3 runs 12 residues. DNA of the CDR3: TGTGCCAGCAGCCCAGCCGAGGTCCCGCAGTATTTT. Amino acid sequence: CASSPAEVPQYF.

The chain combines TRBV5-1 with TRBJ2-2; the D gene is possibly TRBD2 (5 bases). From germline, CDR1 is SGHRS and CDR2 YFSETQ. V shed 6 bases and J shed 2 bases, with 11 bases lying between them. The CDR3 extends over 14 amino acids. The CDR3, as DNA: TGCGCCAGCACCCCCGGGGAAAACACCGGGGAGCTGTTTTTT. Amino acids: CASTPGENTGELFF.

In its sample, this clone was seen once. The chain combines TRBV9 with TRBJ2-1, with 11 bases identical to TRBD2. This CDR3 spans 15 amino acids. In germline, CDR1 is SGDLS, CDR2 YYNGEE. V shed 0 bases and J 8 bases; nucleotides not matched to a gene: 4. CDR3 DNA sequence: TGTGCCAGCAGCGTAGGACTAGCGGGAATCCATGAGCAGTTCTTC. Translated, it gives CASSVGLAGIHEQFF.

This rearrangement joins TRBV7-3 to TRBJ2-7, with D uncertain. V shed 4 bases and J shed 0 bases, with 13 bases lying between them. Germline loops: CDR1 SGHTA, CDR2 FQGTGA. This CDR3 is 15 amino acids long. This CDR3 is CASSSESRSSYEQYF. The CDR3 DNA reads TGTGCCAGCAGCTCAGAAAGTAGGAGCTCCTACGAGCAGTACTTC.

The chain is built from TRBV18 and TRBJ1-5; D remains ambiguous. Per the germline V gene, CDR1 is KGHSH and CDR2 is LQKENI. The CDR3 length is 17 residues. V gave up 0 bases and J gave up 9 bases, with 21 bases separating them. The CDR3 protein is CASSPPFLGPRDGPQHF. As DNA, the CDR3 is TGTGCCAGCTCACCACCCTTTCTCGGGCCCCGGGATGGGCCCCAGCATTTT.

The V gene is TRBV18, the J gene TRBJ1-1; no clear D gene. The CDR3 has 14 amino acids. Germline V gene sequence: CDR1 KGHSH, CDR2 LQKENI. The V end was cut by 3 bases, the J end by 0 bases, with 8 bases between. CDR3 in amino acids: CASSPSNLNTEAFF. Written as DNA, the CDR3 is TGTGCCAGCTCACCGAGTAACTTGAACACTGAAGCTTTCTTT.